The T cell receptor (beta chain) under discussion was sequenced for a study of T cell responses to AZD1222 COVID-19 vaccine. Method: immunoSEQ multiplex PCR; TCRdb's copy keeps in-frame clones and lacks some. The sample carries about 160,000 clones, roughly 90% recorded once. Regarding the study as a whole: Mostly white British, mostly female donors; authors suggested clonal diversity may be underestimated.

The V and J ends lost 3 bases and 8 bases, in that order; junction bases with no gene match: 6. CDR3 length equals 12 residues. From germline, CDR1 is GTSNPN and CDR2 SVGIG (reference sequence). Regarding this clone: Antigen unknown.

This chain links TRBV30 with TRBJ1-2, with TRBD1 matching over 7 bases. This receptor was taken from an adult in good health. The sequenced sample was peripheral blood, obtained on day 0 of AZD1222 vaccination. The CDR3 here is CAWRGGGGGYTF. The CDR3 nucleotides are TGTGCCTGGAGAGGGGGCGGAGGAGGCTACACCTTC.